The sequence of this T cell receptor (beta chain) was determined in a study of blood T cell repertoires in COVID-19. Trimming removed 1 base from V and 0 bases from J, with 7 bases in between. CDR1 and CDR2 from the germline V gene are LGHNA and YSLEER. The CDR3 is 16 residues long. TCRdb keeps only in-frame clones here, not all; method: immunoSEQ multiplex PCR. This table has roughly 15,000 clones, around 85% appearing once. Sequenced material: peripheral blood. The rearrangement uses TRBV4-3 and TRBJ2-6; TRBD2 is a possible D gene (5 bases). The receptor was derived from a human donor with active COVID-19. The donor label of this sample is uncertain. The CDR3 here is CASSQVEGSGANVLTF. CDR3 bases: TGCGCCAGCAGCCAAGTTGAGGGCTCTGGGGCCAACGTCCTGACTTTC.